The 28 T cell receptor beta chains below were found in one sample sequenced in a study of regulatory T cells in long-lasting Graves disease. Combining iRepertoire HTBI primers with Arm-PCR of CDR3 regions, the authors built TCR beta libraries. TCRdb reanalysed the multiplex PCR reads using MiXCR and keeps one entry per CDR3 protein. The sample carries about 430,000 distinct CDR3 sequences, 21% recorded once. Time point meaning: persistent/refractory GD, antithyroid drugs over 5 years with positive TRAb. PBMC-extracted RNA yielded the TCR library. The starting material was peripheral blood mononuclear cells (PBMCs), obtained when the disease was refractory, from a patient treated with antithyroid drugs. These receptors all stem from a female donor with Graves disease.

This rearrangement joins TRBV5-4 to TRBJ1-1, with D possibly TRBD1 on 6 matching bases. Germline assignment: CDR1 SGHNT and CDR2 YYREEE (reference sequence). Trimming pared 7 bases from V and 0 bases from J, leaving 22 bases between. The CDR3 length is 17 residues. CDR3 in DNA: TGTGCCAGCCTTGCTTACGCGGGGGCCGCCATGAACACTGAAGCTTTCTTT. Amino acids: CASLAYAGAAMNTEAFF. Looking up the rest from reference TRBV5-4 and TRBJ1-1 gives the full variable domain: ETGVTQSPTHLIKTRGQQVTLRCSSQSGHNTVSWYQQALGQGPQFIFQYYREEENGRGNFPPRFSGLQFPNYSSELNVNALELDDSALYLCASLAYAGAAMNTEAFFGQGTRLTVV.

This clonotype was picked up many times. The chain couples TRBV29-1 to TRBJ2-6; TRBD2 matches at 8 bases. Per germline, CDR1 SQVTM and CDR2 ANQGSEA. This CDR3 contains 16 residues. Unmatched junction bases numbered 7, after V lost 3 bases and J lost 3 bases. CDR3 loop: CSVDKAGDDGANVLTF. CDR3 in DNA: TGCAGCGTTGACAAAGCGGGAGATGATGGGGCCAACGTCCTGACTTTC.

In this sample, this clonotype turned up many times. The V and J genes are TRBV12-3 or TRBV12-4 and TRBJ1-3; no clear D gene. The CDR3 has 14 amino acids. V dropped 3 bases and J dropped 4 bases, with 10 bases sitting between them. CDR3 nucleotide sequence: TGTGCCAGCAGTTTTGATGGCTGGGGAAACACCATATATTTT. This encodes CASSFDGWGNTIYF.

This clonotype occurred many times. The CDR3 DNA reads TGTGCCAGCAGTTTATATAAGTACGAGCAGTACTTC. Translation: CASSLYKYEQYF. The chain carries TRBV28 and TRBJ2-7, with D hard to call. The V and J ends lost 1 base and 4 bases respectively, with 5 bases between them. This CDR3 has 12 residues. The germline V gene has CDR1 MDHEN and CDR2 SYDVKM.

A note on this clonotype: This sequence may be a read error, since a much larger clone differs from it by one base. This rearrangement joins TRBV15 to TRBJ1-4; D is perhaps TRBD1 (5 bases). CDR3 length equals 14 residues. Germline assignment: CDR1 LNHNV and CDR2 YYDKDF (reference sequence). This chain's CDR3 is CATSRDQGGAPSAF. The DNA of the CDR3 is TGTGCCACCAGCAGAGATCAGGGAGGGGCCCCCTCCGCTTTT.

This clonotype was counted between two and nine times. The V call is TRBV3-1, the J call TRBJ1-6; D not certain. Per the germline V gene, CDR1 is LGHDT and CDR2 is YNNKEL (reference sequence). V lost 4 bases and J 8 bases, leaving 15 bases between the germline ends. The CDR3 is made up of 15 amino acids. DNA for the CDR3: TGTGCCAGCAGCCTCACCCAGGTCGGGGATTCACCCCTCCACTTT. Translated, it gives CASSLTQVGDSPLHF.

This clonotype showed up just a few times. The rearrangement joins TRBV25-1 to TRBJ2-1; 8 bases map to TRBD2. This CDR3 region has 14 residues. With V trimmed by 2 bases and J by 7 bases, 4 bases remained unmatched. Germline assignment: CDR1 MGHDK and CDR2 SYGVNS. The CDR3 loop reads CASSEPGRGNEQFF. CDR3 coding DNA: TGTGCCAGCAGTGAACCCGGGAGGGGGAATGAGCAGTTCTTC.

The V gene is TRBV2, the J gene TRBJ2-1; 14 nucleotides match TRBD2. J gave up 9 bases and V 8 bases, and 9 bases lay outside the gene matches. CDR3 length: 15 residues. Germline CDR1 reads SNHLY; CDR2 reads FYNNEI. CDR3 amino acids: CASGLTSGRGGEQFF. In DNA, the CDR3 is TGTGCCAGCGGCTTGACTAGCGGGAGGGGTGGTGAGCAGTTCTTC.

This chain links TRBV7-9 with TRBJ2-7; 7 bases align to TRBD1. The ends lost 1 base at V and 7 bases at J; junction bases unmatched: 10. The germline V gene encodes CDR1 SEHNR and CDR2 FQNEAQ (reference sequence). The CDR3 spans 15 residues. In DNA form, the CDR3 reads TGTGCCAGCAGCTTAGTGGTGACAGGGATTCGGGAGCAGTACTTC. This translates into CASSLVVTGIREQYF.

This clonotype was seen ten or more times. V usage is TRBV6-1 and J usage is TRBJ1-1; D gene uncertain. Germline V gives CDR1 MNHNS, CDR2 SASEGT. The CDR3 has 13 amino acids. Trimming shortened V by 4 bases and J by 1 base, and 7 bases separated the two germline ends. Here the CDR3 reads CASSAQANTEAFF. For the CDR3, the DNA is TGTGCCAGCAGTGCTCAAGCGAACACTGAAGCTTTCTTT.

This chain joins TRBV28 and TRBJ1-3; D unclear. Trimming stripped 2 bases from V and 0 bases from J, with 14 bases between. The V gene's germline CDR1 is MDHEN and CDR2 SYDVKM. CDR3 size: 17 residues. The CDR3 is CASSLNLGDLSGNTIYF. The CDR3, as DNA: TGTGCCAGCAGTTTAAATTTGGGCGACCTCTCTGGAAACACCATATATTTT.

About this clonotype itself: It may be a read error: a sequence one base away is much more abundant. This rearrangement joins TRBV27 to TRBJ2-1; tentatively, D is TRBD2 (7 bases). The CDR3 is made up of 19 amino acids. The V end was cut by 5 bases, the J end by 0 bases, with 23 bases between. Germline lookup yields CDR1 MNHEY and CDR2 SMNVEV (reference sequence). The CDR3 nucleotides read TGTGCCAGCAGTGATCGGGGGGCGGCTAGAAGAAGCTCCTACAATGAGCAGTTCTTC. Its translation: CASSDRGAARRSSYNEQFF.

CDR3 loop: CSAHSERETYEQYF. The CDR3 DNA reads TGCAGTGCTCACAGTGAGCGGGAGACCTACGAGCAGTACTTC. V and J are TRBV20-1 and TRBJ2-7; 8 nucleotides agree with TRBD2. The germline CDR1 and CDR2 sequences are DFQATT and SNEGSKA (reference sequence). The CDR3 consists of 14 residues. V shed 5 bases, J shed 2 bases, and the junction held 8 bases outside the gene matches.

The chain has TRBV4-1 and TRBJ2-4; 12 bases fit TRBD1. Germline CDR1 MGHRA, CDR2 YSYEKL. The CDR3 spans 15 residues. After removal of 10 bases from V and 6 bases from J, the junction contained 10 bases not matched to a gene. The CDR3 coding sequence is TGCGCCAACCGAACCGGGACAGGGGGCAGAAACATTCAGTACTTC. It translates to CANRTGTGGRNIQYF.

This clonotype has at least ten counts. This chain joins TRBV12-3 or TRBV12-4 and TRBJ2-5; D perhaps matches TRBD2 (5 bases). With 4 bases removed from V and 1 base from J, the gap between germline ends came to 7 bases. The CDR3 contains 13 residues. CDR3 in DNA: TGTGCCAGCAGTTCCAGCGGCCAAGAGACCCAGTACTTC. It yields the protein CASSSSGQETQYF.

The chain has TRBV9 and TRBJ1-2, with D perhaps matching TRBD1 (6 bases). Trimming removed 0 bases from V and 3 bases from J, with 12 bases in between. The CDR3 contains 15 residues. Germline V gene data show CDR1 as SGDLS and CDR2 as YYNGEE. Written as DNA, the CDR3 is TGTGCCAGCAGCGTAGCAGGGGCCAGGGACTATGGCTACACCTTC. Translated, it gives CASSVAGARDYGYTF.

Many counts were recorded for this clonotype. This chain uses TRBV7-8 with TRBJ1-2; D possibly corresponds to TRBD1 (5 bases). The CDR3 has 14 amino acids. Trimming stripped 4 bases from V and 4 bases from J, with 13 bases between. The germline V gene encodes CDR1 SGHVS and CDR2 FQNEAQ. The CDR3 DNA is TGTGCCAGCAGCTATGACAGTACGCCCTATGGCTACACCTTC. Translation gives CASSYDSTPYGYTF.

A word on this clonotype: A much larger clone differs from this one at a single base, so this may be a read error. The chain recombines TRBV27 with TRBJ1-6, with 10 bases lining up with TRBD1. Trimming removed 10 bases from V and 2 bases from J; junction bases left unmatched: 8. The germline gives CDR1 MNHEY, CDR2 SMNVEV (reference sequence). The CDR3 runs to 16 residues. CDR3 protein: CATRTGGIPYNSPLHF. The CDR3 coding sequence is TGTGCCACCCGGACAGGGGGAATCCCCTATAATTCACCCCTCCACTTT.

Points on this clonotype: A much bigger clone sits one base away, suggesting this may be a read error. This chain connects TRBV29-1 to TRBJ1-6; D possibly corresponds to TRBD1 (5 bases). V was pared by 4 bases and J by 6 bases, with 10 bases between. The CDR3 loop spans 13 amino acids. CDR1 is SQVTM and CDR2 is ANQGSEA in the germline V gene. The CDR3 here is CSVGPGGNSPLHF. The CDR3 coding sequence is TGCAGCGTTGGACCGGGGGGTAATTCACCCCTCCACTTT.

The table lists this clonotype with a few counts. The chain recombines TRBV6-5 with TRBJ2-7; the D gene is possibly TRBD2 (6 bases). CDR3 size: 16 residues. Germline lookup yields CDR1 MNHEY and CDR2 SVGAGI. The V and J ends lost 4 bases and 1 base respectively, with 17 bases between them. DNA for the CDR3: TGTGCCAGCAGTTCCCTGTCTGGGACTGGGTCCTACGAGCAGTACTTC. This translates into CASSSLSGTGSYEQYF.

This clonotype was found a few times. This chain uses TRBV12-3 or TRBV12-4 with TRBJ1-1; possible D gene TRBD1, 6 bases. CDR3 length: 13 amino acids. Trimming pared 7 bases from V and 3 bases from J, leaving 12 bases between. This CDR3 reads CASTGDMDTEAFF. The CDR3 DNA reads TGTGCCAGCACGGGGGACATGGACACTGAAGCTTTCTTT.

This clonotype has a single count. The rearrangement links TRBV7-8 to TRBJ1-3; maybe TRBD1 (6 bases). The CDR3 loop spans 15 amino acids. The V end lost 1 base, the J end lost 2 bases, and 9 bases lay between the germline ends. CDR1 and CDR2 from the germline V gene are SGHVS and FQNEAQ. Written as DNA, the CDR3 is TGTGCCAGCAGCTTAGACAGGGTTACTGGAAACACCATATATTTT. It translates to CASSLDRVTGNTIYF.

The table lists this clonotype with many counts. V gene TRBV3-1 combines with J gene TRBJ2-5; a weak D match, TRBD1 (5 bases). Germline V gene data show CDR1 as LGHDT and CDR2 as YNNKEL (reference sequence). This CDR3 has 15 residues. V lost 0 bases and J 3 bases, leaving 11 bases between the germline ends. The CDR3, as DNA: TGTGCCAGCAGCCAAGATGGGCTAGGGGAAGAGACCCAGTACTTC. Translated: CASSQDGLGEETQYF.

CDR3 loop: CASSYSIIAGGVGELFF. As DNA, the CDR3 is TGTGCCAGCAGTTACTCGATTATAGCGGGAGGGGTCGGGGAGCTGTTTTTT. The chain links TRBV6-6 to TRBJ2-2; TRBD2 agrees at 11 bases. The trim removed 0 bases at V and 7 bases at J, leaving 7 bases unmatched. This CDR3 contains 17 residues. CDR1 MNHNY and CDR2 SVGAGI come from the germline V gene (reference sequence).

This clonotype came up many times. V and J are TRBV2 and TRBJ1-5, with TRBD1 matching 10 bases. J lost 3 bases, V lost 7 bases, and 6 bases had no gene match. The CDR3 is 15 amino acids. Germline V gene data show CDR1 as SNHLY and CDR2 as FYNNEI. The CDR3 loop reads CASIRGQGNNQPQHF. The CDR3 region has the DNA TGTGCCAGCATCCGGGGACAGGGGAACAATCAGCCCCAGCATTTT. The full variable domain, in which reference TRBV2 and TRBJ1-5 provide the parts outside the CDR3, is EPEVTQTPSHQVTQMGQEVILRCVPISNHLYFYWYRQILGQKVEFLVSFYNNEISEKSEIFDDQFSVERPDGSNFTLKIRSTKLEDSAMYFCASIRGQGNNQPQHFGDGTRLSIL.

This clonotype was counted many times. V is TRBV5-1 and J is TRBJ2-2; 9 bases line up with TRBD2. CDR1 and CDR2 (germline): SGHRS, YFSETQ. Trimming cost V 2 bases and J 5 bases; bases outside gene matches: 7. The CDR3 is 16 residues long. CDR3 nucleotides: TGCGCCAGCAGCTTCCTAGCGGGGCTGGAGACCGGGGAGCTGTTTTTT. Protein: CASSFLAGLETGELFF.

This clonotype was detected ten times or more. This rearrangement joins TRBV28 to TRBJ1-1; D is unclear. There are 11 residues in the CDR3. CDR1 is MDHEN and CDR2 is SYDVKM in the germline V gene. Trimming removed 10 bases from V and 2 bases from J, with 8 bases in between. The DNA for the CDR3 is TGTGCCACCTTACTTAACACTGAAGCTTTCTTT. Amino acid sequence: CATLLNTEAFF.

The rearrangement joins TRBV7-9 to TRBJ1-1; D remains unclear. CDR1 and CDR2 (germline): SEHNR, FQNEAQ (reference sequence). The length of the CDR3 is 15 residues. The germline V and J ends were trimmed by 5 bases and 7 bases, with 20 bases remaining between them. The chain's CDR3 is CASSPGEPTGGEAFF. The CDR3 DNA reads TGTGCCAGCAGCCCCGGGGAGCCCACGGGCGGTGAAGCTTTCTTT.